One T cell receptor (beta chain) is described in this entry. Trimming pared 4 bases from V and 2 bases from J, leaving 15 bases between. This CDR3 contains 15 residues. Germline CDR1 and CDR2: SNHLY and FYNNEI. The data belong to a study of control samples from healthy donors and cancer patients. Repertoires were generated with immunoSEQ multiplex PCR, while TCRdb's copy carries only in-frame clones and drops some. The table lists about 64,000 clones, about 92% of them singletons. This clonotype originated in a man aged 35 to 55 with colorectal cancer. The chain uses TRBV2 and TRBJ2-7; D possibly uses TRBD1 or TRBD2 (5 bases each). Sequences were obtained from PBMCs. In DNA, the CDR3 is TGTGCCAGCAGTGTACGGGGCGGTGGGACCTACGAGCAGTACTTC. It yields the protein CASSVRGGGTYEQYF.